This T cell receptor (beta chain) was documented in a study of metastatic and nonmetastatic thyroid tumors. Overall study context: Both malignant and benign thyroid patients supplied peripheral blood and tumor or nodule tissue samples, across which the repertoires of these patients were then compared. Study-wide results and limits: Malignant thyroid tumors reportedly had TCR beta diversity that was significantly higher than in benign nodules, in blood and tumor.

Looked up from germline, CDR1 is MDHEN and CDR2 is SYDVKM. Trimming took 3 bases from V and 8 from J; bases not matched to a gene: 16. This CDR3 has 18 residues. No treatment of any kind had been given to any patient before thyroid surgery. This clone was detected ten times or more. What it binds is unknown. Source study methods: A classifier of distant metastasis in papillary thyroid cancer was built from CDR3 differences (across clinicopathological groups). TCRdb re-analyzed the PCR reads using MiXCR. TCRdb's processing, not the authors' own work, is the source of the V and J calls. The repertoire holds just under 4,000 clones, with less than 25% as singletons.

This clonotype was obtained from a male donor with papillary thyroid cancer or a benign thyroid nodule (not recorded which). Some clones in this sample may be carry-over from other donors' samples. Material for sequencing was tumor tissue. The chain uses TRBV28 and TRBJ1-4; 9 positions match TRBD1. In DNA form, the CDR3 reads TGTGCCAGCAGTTTGGCAAGGGCTAACAGGGGGCCACGGGAAAAACTGTTTTTT. Translated, it gives CASSLARANRGPREKLFF.